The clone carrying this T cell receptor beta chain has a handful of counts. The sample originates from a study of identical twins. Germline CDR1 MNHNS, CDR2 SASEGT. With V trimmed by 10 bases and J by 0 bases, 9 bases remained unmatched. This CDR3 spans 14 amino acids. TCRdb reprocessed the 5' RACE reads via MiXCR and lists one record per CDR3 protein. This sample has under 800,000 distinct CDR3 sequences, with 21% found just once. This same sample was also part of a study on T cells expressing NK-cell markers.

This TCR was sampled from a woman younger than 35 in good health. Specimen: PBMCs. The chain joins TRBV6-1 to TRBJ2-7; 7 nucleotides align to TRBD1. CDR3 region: CATLTTGASYEQYF. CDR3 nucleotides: TGTGCCACCCTCACCACAGGGGCCTCCTACGAGCAGTACTTC.